This is a list of T cell receptor beta chains from one sample in a study of T-cell memory formation after mild COVID-19. TCRdb reprocessed the 5' RACE reads via MiXCR and lists one record per CDR3 protein. In the table there are about 140,000 distinct CDR3 sequences, approximately 26% of which are singletons. The specimen sequenced was PBMCs or a T cell subset sorted from them (not recorded which). Every receptor here comes from an adult woman who had mild COVID-19 (a few samples of this study predate the infection). Cell type and time point are not known. The CDR3 runs from the conserved cysteine through the conserved F or W. The D gene is left open where the match is weak. Only some rows state a clone size, as once, few, many or a class for expanded clones.

DNA | CDR3 | size | J | length | V | D
TGTGCCAGCGGTGGGGGCGGGTACAATGAGCAGTTCTTC | CASGGGGYNEQFF | NA | TRBJ2-1 | 13 | TRBV25-1 | NA
TGTGCCAGCTCCCGGGACAGGGCTAATCAGCCCCAGCATTTT | CASSRDRANQPQHF | NA | TRBJ1-5 | 14 | TRBV18 | TRBD1
TGTGCCAGCAGCATCCCCCTGCTAACAGGGGAAGTGAACACTGAAGCTTTCTTT | CASSIPLLTGEVNTEAFF | NA | TRBJ1-1 | 18 | TRBV7-2 | TRBD1
TGTGCCAGCAGCTCCTCAGTCCGTCGGGACAGGGTCATAGATACGCAGTATTTT | CASSSSVRRDRVIDTQYF | few | TRBJ2-3 | 18 | TRBV7-9 | TRBD1
TGTGCCAGCAGCTTCCTCGGGGGGATTAGCACAGATACGCAGTATTTT | CASSFLGGISTDTQYF | NA | TRBJ2-3 | 16 | TRBV7-3 | TRBD2
TGCAGTGCCCGAGGACTGGGGACCCAGTACTTC | CSARGLGTQYF | NA | TRBJ2-5 | 11 | TRBV20-1 | NA
TGCGCCAGCAGCTTGAAGGGACAGGGTGAACTCGAGCAGTACTTC | CASSLKGQGELEQYF | NA | TRBJ2-7 | 15 | TRBV5-1 | TRBD1
TGCAGCGTTGGACCTCAGGGATCCTACGAGCAGTACTTC | CSVGPQGSYEQYF | few | TRBJ2-7 | 13 | TRBV29-1 | NA
TGTGCCAGCAGCTTAGTCGCATCCGAGACAGGGGAAGACGAGCAGTACTTC | CASSLVASETGEDEQYF | few | TRBJ2-7 | 17 | TRBV7-8 | TRBD1
TGCAGCGTTGAATTGGACACTCCCAGCTCCTACAATGAGCAGTTCTTC | CSVELDTPSSYNEQFF | NA | TRBJ2-1 | 16 | TRBV29-1 | NA
TGTGCCAGCAGCTCTGGACAGGTCTCAGATACGCAGTATTTT | CASSSGQVSDTQYF | NA | TRBJ2-3 | 14 | TRBV11-1 | TRBD1
TGTGCCAGCAGCCCCCCCCTCGAATCCGTTTACACCTTC | CASSPPLESVYTF | NA | TRBJ1-2 | 13 | TRBV7-2 | NA
TGTGCCATCGCGGGGGGACTACGGGGTAATGAGCAGTTCTTC | CAIAGGLRGNEQFF | NA | TRBJ2-1 | 14 | TRBV7-6 | TRBD2
TGTGCCAGTAGTATTACTAGCGGGTATTCCTACGAGCAGTACTTC | CASSITSGYSYEQYF | few | TRBJ2-7 | 15 | TRBV19 | TRBD2
TGTGCCAGCTCTCTAGGACAGGACAATCAGCCCCAGCATTTT | CASSLGQDNQPQHF | NA | TRBJ1-5 | 14 | TRBV18 | TRBD1
TGTGCCAGCAGTTTATGGGGGTACACAGATACGCAGTATTTT | CASSLWGYTDTQYF | few | TRBJ2-3 | 14 | TRBV27 | NA
TGTGCCTGGAGTGTAACCCAGGGACGCACTGAAGCTTTCTTT | CAWSVTQGRTEAFF | few | TRBJ1-1 | 14 | TRBV30 | NA
TGTGCCACCAGCAGAGAACAGGGGTCCCCCACAGATACGCAGTATTTT | CATSREQGSPTDTQYF | NA | TRBJ2-3 | 16 | TRBV15 | TRBD1
TGTGCCAGCAGTTTATCGGGACAGAATAGCAATCAGCCCCAGCATTTT | CASSLSGQNSNQPQHF | few | TRBJ1-5 | 16 | TRBV27 | TRBD1
TGTGCCAGCAGCCGCCCTACAGATACGCAGTATTTT | CASSRPTDTQYF | NA | TRBJ2-3 | 12 | TRBV3-1 | NA
TGTGCCAGCAGTTTAGGGGGGAATCCTGAGCAGTTCTTC | CASSLGGNPEQFF | few | TRBJ2-1 | 13 | TRBV12-3/TRBV12-4 | NA
TGTGCCAGCAGCTTACGGGACAGGGGGCTCTATGAGCAGTTCTTC | CASSLRDRGLYEQFF | few | TRBJ2-1 | 15 | TRBV5-5 | TRBD1
TGTGCCAGCAGCTTAGTCGGACAGGACAACTCCTACGAGCAGTACTTC | CASSLVGQDNSYEQYF | NA | TRBJ2-7 | 16 | TRBV7-9 | TRBD1